Following are 7 T cell receptor beta chains from one sample sequenced in a study of technical replicates of blood from a handful of donors. Profiling relied on immunoSEQ multiplex PCR, and the TCRdb table lists in-frame clones only, not all of them. The sample carries more than 80,000 clones, approximately 95% recorded once. The sample taken for sequencing was T cells isolated from PBMCs. The receptors stem from a human donor in good health.

This chain connects TRBV5-1 to TRBJ2-1; 7 positions match TRBD1. In germline, CDR1 is SGHRS, CDR2 YFSETQ. The CDR3 extends over 14 amino acids. Trimming removed 4 bases from V and 6 bases from J; junction bases left unmatched: 7. The DNA of the CDR3 is TGCGCCAGCAGCCCACGACAGGGTCCCAATGAGCAGTTCTTC. This sequence encodes CASSPRQGPNEQFF. Full variable domain (missing parts from reference TRBV5-1 and TRBJ2-1): KAGVTQTPRYLIKTRGQQVTLSCSPISGHRSVSWYQQTPGQGLQFLFEYFSETQRNKGNFPGRFSGRQFSNSRSEMNVSTLELGDSALYLCASSPRQGPNEQFFGPGTRLTVL.

The V call is TRBV2, the J call TRBJ2-1, with 7 positions matching TRBD2. Germline V gene sequence: CDR1 SNHLY, CDR2 FYNNEI. V lost 2 bases to trimming and J lost 7 bases; unmatched junction nucleotides: 23. This CDR3 region has 20 residues. CDR3 coding DNA: TGTGCCAGCAGTGAAACGGGACTATCGTATGGTCCAGTGGGGGGGAATGAGCAGTTCTTC. Protein product: CASSETGLSYGPVGGNEQFF.

CDR3: CASSGTGEKLFF. DNA for the CDR3: TGTGCCAGCAGCGGGACAGGTGAAAAACTGTTTTTT. This chain links TRBV6-5 with TRBJ1-4, with TRBD1 identical over 8 bases. The CDR3 sequence is 12 residues long. Per the germline V gene, CDR1 is MNHEY and CDR2 is SVGAGI. With 6 bases clipped from V and 7 bases from J, the junction kept 1 base outside the gene matches.

With regard to this clone: A read error may produce the germline difference seen at one junction end. This chain joins TRBV14 and TRBJ2-3; possible D gene TRBD2, 5 bases. CDR1 SGHDN and CDR2 FVKESK come from the germline V gene. This CDR3 is 14 amino acids long. CDR3 DNA: TGTGCCAGCAGTCAAGTTAGCGGCACAGATACGCAGTATTTT. This gives the protein CASSQVSGTDTQYF.

CDR3 DNA: TGTGCCAGCAGCACGAAAGGGACTCACTATGGCTACACCTTC. The encoded protein is CASSTKGTHYGYTF. The V call is TRBV9, the J call TRBJ1-2, with D possibly TRBD1 on 5 matching bases. With 4 bases removed from V and 3 bases from J, the gap between germline ends came to 13 bases. The CDR3 totals 14 residues. CDR1 and CDR2 (germline): SGDLS, YYNGEE.

This rearrangement joins TRBV10-3 to TRBJ1-5, with 7 nucleotides matching TRBD1. This CDR3 has 15 amino acids. V shed 7 bases and J 4 bases; nucleotides not matched to a gene: 10. Germline lookup yields CDR1 ENHRY and CDR2 SYGVKD. CDR3 protein: CAIILRDSQNQPQHF. CDR3 in DNA: TGTGCCATCATTCTCCGGGACAGCCAAAATCAGCCCCAGCATTTT.

This chain links TRBV4-3 with TRBJ2-2; TRBD2 matches at 9 bases. Germline values: CDR1 LGHNA, CDR2 YSLEER. The CDR3 runs to 14 residues. Trimming cost V 4 bases and J 5 bases; bases outside gene matches: 2. The CDR3 loop is CASSRSGGTGELFF. CDR3 DNA sequence: TGCGCCAGCAGCCGCAGCGGGGGGACCGGGGAGCTGTTTTTT.